These 10 T cell receptor beta chains came from one sample sequenced in a study of blood T cell repertoires in COVID-19. TCRdb keeps only in-frame clones here, not all; method: immunoSEQ multiplex PCR. Of about 380,000 clones in the sample, 90% were seen once. The sample taken for sequencing was peripheral blood. These TCRs come from a man between 18 and 35 years old with active or convalescent COVID-19.

The chain is built from TRBV2 and TRBJ2-5; tentative D call: TRBD2 (6 bases). The CDR3 is 12 residues long. The germline CDR1 and CDR2 sequences are SNHLY and FYNNEI. V was pared by 8 bases and J by 9 bases, with 16 bases between. The CDR3 region has the DNA TGTGCCAGCCACCGGGACTCTGAGGCCCAGTACTTC. This sequence encodes CASHRDSEAQYF.

The rearrangement joins TRBV11-2 to TRBJ1-6, with D hard to call. The CDR3 is 12 residues long. Trimming shortened V by 5 bases and J by 11 bases, and 10 bases separated the two germline ends. The germline V gene has CDR1 SGHAT and CDR2 FQNNGV. The CDR3 DNA sequence: TGTGCCAGCAGCCCCGGGAGTCCACCCCTCCACTTT. This encodes CASSPGSPPLHF.

This chain connects TRBV7-8 to TRBJ1-5, with unresolved D. This CDR3 spans 15 amino acids. CDR1 is SGHVS and CDR2 is FQNEAQ in the germline V gene. V lost 0 bases, J lost 5 bases, and 11 bases lay in between. The CDR3 DNA reads TGTGCCAGCAGCTTAGCCCCAGGAACCGATCAGCCCCAGCATTTT. Its translation is CASSLAPGTDQPQHF.

The J gene is TRBJ1-3, the V gene TRBV24-1; the D is unclear. The CDR3 length is 14 residues. Trimming took 8 bases from V and 4 from J, leaving 14 bases between them. Germline-derived CDR1 and CDR2 are KGHDR and SFDVKD. CDR3 coding DNA: TGTGCCACCATAGCGAAGCCTGTCGGAAACACCATATATTTT. Residues: CATIAKPVGNTIYF.

The genes are TRBV6-5 and TRBJ2-7; the match to TRBD1 covers 7 bases. V was clipped by 4 bases and J by 3 bases; unmatched bases: 3. CDR3 length equals 13 residues. Germline V lookup: CDR1 MNHEY, CDR2 SVGAGI. The chain's CDR3 is CASSSRQGYEQYF. The CDR3 DNA reads as TGTGCCAGCAGTTCTAGACAGGGCTACGAGCAGTACTTC.

V usage is TRBV27 and J usage is TRBJ2-7; the D gene is possibly TRBD1 (5 bases). Per the germline V gene, CDR1 is MNHEY and CDR2 is SMNVEV (reference sequence). The CDR3 has 12 residues. V was pared by 5 bases and J by 3 bases, with 8 bases between. CDR3: CASSQGLYEQYF. The CDR3 DNA sequence: TGTGCCAGCAGTCAGGGTCTCTACGAGCAGTACTTC.

The chain couples TRBV19 to TRBJ2-1; tentatively, D is TRBD1 (7 bases). Deletions cut 5 bases from V and 5 bases from J, with 16 bases between. The CDR3 covers 15 residues. Germline V lookup: CDR1 LNHDA, CDR2 SQIVND (reference sequence). CDR3 nucleotide sequence: TGTGCCAGTAGTCGACAGGGAGGTAGCAACAATGAGCAGTTCTTC. Translation: CASSRQGGSNNEQFF.

This chain joins TRBV12-3 or TRBV12-4 and TRBJ1-2, with D maybe TRBD1 (5 bases). Trimming removed 5 bases from V and 0 bases from J, with 7 bases in between. This CDR3 has 13 amino acids. For the CDR3, the DNA is TGTGCCAGCAGTCTGACAGCTAACTATGGCTACACCTTC. Its protein is CASSLTANYGYTF.

The V and J genes are TRBV11-2 and TRBJ1-6, with D perhaps matching TRBD1 (6 bases). Trimming removed 5 bases at V and 4 bases at J, with 15 bases between. The CDR3 covers 16 residues. CDR1 is SGHAT, CDR2 FQNNGV, per germline. CDR3 DNA sequence: TGTGCCAGCAGCGGGGTCAGGGGCTGGTATAATTCACCCCTCCACTTT. Protein product: CASSGVRGWYNSPLHF.

This sequence joins TRBV20-1 and TRBJ1-2; 10 nucleotides match TRBD1. This CDR3 contains 11 residues. With V trimmed by 6 bases and J by 7 bases, 2 bases remained unmatched. Germline V lookup: CDR1 DFQATT, CDR2 SNEGSKA (reference sequence). The CDR3 loop reads CSARQGAGYTF. CDR3 coding DNA: TGCAGTGCCCGACAGGGGGCTGGCTACACCTTC.